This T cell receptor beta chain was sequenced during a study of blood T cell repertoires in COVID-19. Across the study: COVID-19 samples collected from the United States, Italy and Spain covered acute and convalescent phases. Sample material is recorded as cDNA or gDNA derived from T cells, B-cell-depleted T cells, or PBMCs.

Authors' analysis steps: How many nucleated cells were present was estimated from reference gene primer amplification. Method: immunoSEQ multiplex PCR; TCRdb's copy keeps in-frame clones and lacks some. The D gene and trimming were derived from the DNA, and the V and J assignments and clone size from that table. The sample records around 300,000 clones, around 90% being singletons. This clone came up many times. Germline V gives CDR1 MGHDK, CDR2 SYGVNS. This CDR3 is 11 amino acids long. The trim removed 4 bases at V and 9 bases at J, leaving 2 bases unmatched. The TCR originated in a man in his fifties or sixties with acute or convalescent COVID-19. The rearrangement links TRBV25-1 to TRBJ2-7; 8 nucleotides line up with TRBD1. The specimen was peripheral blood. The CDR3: CASSGGQGQYF. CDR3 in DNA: TGTGCCAGCAGTGGCGGACAGGGGCAGTACTTC.